Here is one TCR beta chain with its context. Its antigen is currently not known. Per-nucleotide qualities are absent, and no much larger clonotype sits a single base away. A single peripheral blood draw of 95 to 150 mL on average was collected from each donor into heparinised tubes. Naive, central memory, regulatory and stem cell-like memory CD4+ T cells were sorted on a BD FACSAria II using a panel including CD45RO, CCR7, CD25, CD127, CD95 and CD27. Every sorted population had a purity above 95%. PBMCs were isolated right away by Lymphoprep density gradient centrifugation and were stained directly, without culture. Samples were stained and sorted in pairs, with one healthy donor and one patient per experiment, so that batch effects were minimized. The entire isolated RNA was reverse transcribed using the High Capacity cDNA Reverse Transcription Kit, and thus expressed TCRB transcripts were sequenced. Deep immunoSEQ sequencing was performed on naive, central memory and regulatory T cell samples, with an average of about 3.57 million total reads per sample. Sorted cells were lysed in RLT buffer and RNA was extracted with DNase-treated RNeasy Micro or Mini kits, depending on cell number. Each cell subset was processed on its own to prevent cross-contamination, while patient and healthy donor samples were processed together. The immunoSEQ multiplex PCR was used to amplify TCRB sequences from cDNA, generating 87-bp fragments that spanned the CDR3 region. Amplicons were sequenced on the Illumina HiSeq platform. The study's own analysis went as follows. PCR bias was corrected computationally using synthetic template baselines, and reads within Hamming distance 2 were collapsed, with unmergeable singletons discarded. By aligning reads against IMGT, V, D and J genes, CDR3 length, and insertions or deletions at six rearrangement sites were assigned. Within each subset, clonotype counts were normalized to the number of sorted cells before true diversity and Gini coefficients were calculated with the tcR R package. The overlap coefficient, calculated on TCRB nucleotide sequences, was used to measure repertoire sharing. Out-of-frame TCRB sequences from naive cells were analyzed as a proxy for the pre-selection repertoire. TCRdb took over this immuneACCESS table, retaining in-frame rearrangements with V and J assigned. Such tables are incomplete; in checked studies, under half of the missing clones stem from an unresolved V gene, and the remainder is unexplained. V and J calls and clone size are copied from that table; D and trimming were computed from the DNA. Here the sample has 600,000 or so clones; around 11% occur a single time. Jointly, the top ten make up around 0.12% of the sample.

These data are taken from a study of beta chain features in type 1 diabetes (dated by TCRdb to 2016 to 2019). About the full investigation: Mean age, gender distribution, total cell number and subset yield did not differ between patients and healthy donors. The study compared TCRB repertoires of sorted circulating CD4+ T cell subsets between recently diagnosed type 1 diabetes patients and matched healthy donors. Regulatory and stem cell-like memory subsets were isolated from only 8 patients and about 8 healthy donors, whereas naive and central memory subsets came from all 30 or so donors. A total of roughly 100 million sorted cells were examined across all samples, and the number of cells per subset was strongly correlated with RNA yield.

V is pruned by 3 bases and J by 3 bases, leaving 4 bases of the junction without a gene match. For CDR1 and CDR2, the germline V gene lists KGHSH and LQKENI. Including cysteine and phenylalanine, the CDR3 has 14 amino acids. Only the CDR3 part of the read is kept: 42 bases, read in frame from the first base. Findings and caveats that apply to the study as a whole: Because small numbers of individuals were included in the HLA sub-analyses, any influence of HLA type on TCRB rearrangement was left unresolved. Because cDNA was sequenced instead of genomic DNA, highly expressing activated cells could be over-represented, though the groups showed no difference in activation or CD3 levels. Naive, central memory and regulatory TCRB repertoires appeared more similar among patients than among healthy donors. A moderate but significant shortening of TCRB CDR3 length was observed in type 1 diabetes patients in all four CD4+ subsets. Patients with type 1 diabetes made fewer insertions and deleted more nucleotides at VDJ recombination sites, implying thymic rearrangement abnormalities. Shorter templates might be favored by PCR, yet because patient and control samples were amplified and corrected together, any such skew would affect both groups equally.

The source is a man aged 30-40 years with type 1 diabetes. Sequenced material: naive CD4+ T cells from blood. Per the publication, the cell subset or site label means: true naive CD4+ T cells. The chain is assembled from TRBV18 and TRBJ2-5, and TRBD1 matches 7 of the central bases. The CDR3 reads CASSPLTGKETQYF. The DNA sequence is given as TGTGCCAGCTCACCGCTGACAGGGAAAGAGACCCAGTACTTC.